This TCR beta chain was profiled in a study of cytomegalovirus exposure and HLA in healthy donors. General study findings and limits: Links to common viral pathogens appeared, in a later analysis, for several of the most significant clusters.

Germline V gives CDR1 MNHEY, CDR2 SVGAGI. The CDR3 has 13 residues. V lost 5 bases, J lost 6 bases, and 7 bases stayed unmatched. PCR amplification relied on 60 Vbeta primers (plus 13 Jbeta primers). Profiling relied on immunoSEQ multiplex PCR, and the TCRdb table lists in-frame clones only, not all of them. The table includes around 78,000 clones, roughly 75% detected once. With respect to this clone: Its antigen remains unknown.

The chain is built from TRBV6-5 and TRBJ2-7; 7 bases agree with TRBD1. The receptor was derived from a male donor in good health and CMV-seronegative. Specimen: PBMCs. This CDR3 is CASSTGTDFEQYF. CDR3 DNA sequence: TGTGCCAGCAGTACCGGGACAGACTTCGAGCAGTACTTC.